A single sample gave rise to the 19 T cell receptor beta chains below, sequenced in a study of HIV-infected children after antiretroviral therapy interruption. Treatment of the sample: PENTA 11 planned treatment interruption arm or continuous ART arm. Unique molecular identifiers were included in an RNA-based 3' RACE TCR library. TCRdb itself ran the 3' RACE reads through MiXCR, one entry per CDR3 protein. The sample has about 15,000 distinct CDR3 sequences, roughly 3.4% seen once. Sequencing was performed on CD45RA+ CD4+ T cells from PBMCs, taken from a donor given antiretroviral therapy, either interrupted or continuous. Subset specified: naive CD4+ CD45RA+ CD45RO- T cells. The receptors stem from a child aged 2 to 17 with HIV.

In this sample, this clonotype turned up many times. CDR3 nucleotide sequence: TGTGCCTGGAGTGTGTTACAGAATGAAAAACTGTTTTTT. Amino acid sequence: CAWSVLQNEKLFF. The J gene is TRBJ1-4, the V gene TRBV30; D is unclear. There are 13 residues in the CDR3. The germline V gene encodes CDR1 GTSNPN and CDR2 SVGIG (reference sequence). V gave up 0 bases and J gave up 5 bases, with 7 bases separating them.

In its sample, this clonotype was seen many times. The chain couples TRBV19 to TRBJ2-6; 7 bases map to TRBD1. Germline CDR1 is LNHDA and CDR2 is SQIVND (reference sequence). With V trimmed by 3 bases and J by 0 bases, 5 bases remained unmatched. The CDR3 runs 17 residues. The CDR3 is CASSIEGTASGANVLTF. The DNA of the CDR3 is TGTGCCAGTAGTATTGAGGGGACAGCCTCTGGGGCCAACGTCCTGACTTTC.

This clonotype showed up many times. The rearrangement joins TRBV28 to TRBJ1-5; tentative D call: TRBD1 (5 bases). V was pared by 7 bases and J by 3 bases, with 16 bases between. The CDR3 sequence is 15 residues long. Germline CDR1 and CDR2: MDHEN and SYDVKM. CDR3 in DNA: TGTGCCAGCATTGAGGGACGCTCCGACAATCAGCCCCAGCATTTT. This gives the protein CASIEGRSDNQPQHF.

This clonotype was seen at least ten times. The V call is TRBV20-1, the J call TRBJ2-1, with D possibly matching TRBD1 (6 bases). CDR3 length equals 13 residues. CDR1 and CDR2 from the germline V gene are DFQATT and SNEGSKA (reference sequence). Trimming removed 2 bases at V and 10 bases at J, with 15 bases between. CDR3 loop: CSARKMGDREQFF. The CDR3 coding sequence is TGCAGTGCTAGAAAGATGGGAGACAGGGAGCAGTTCTTC.

This clonotype is deemed medium-sized. This chain links TRBV20-1 with TRBJ1-6, with TRBD1 as a possible D gene (6 bases). Per germline, CDR1 DFQATT and CDR2 SNEGSKA (reference sequence). The CDR3 covers 14 residues. Trimming shortened V by 6 bases and J by 8 bases, and 17 bases separated the two germline ends. Written as DNA, the CDR3 is TGCAGTGCCGCGTTGGGGGCGTCGGATTCACCCCTCCACTTT. This encodes CSAALGASDSPLHF.

This clonotype has ten or more counts. The chain has TRBV7-2 and TRBJ2-7; D is perhaps TRBD2 (6 bases). Germline CDR1 reads SGHTA; CDR2 reads FQGNSA. The CDR3 sequence is 14 residues long. V was shortened by 5 bases and J by 7 bases, with 18 bases between the two germline ends. CDR3 coding DNA: TGTGCCAGCAGCACCGGGACTTCCCCTTGGGAGCAGTACTTC. As protein: CASSTGTSPWEQYF.

This clonotype is large in the sample. The chain links TRBV18 to TRBJ1-2, with D maybe TRBD1 (5 bases). CDR1 and CDR2 (germline): KGHSH, LQKENI. The CDR3 is made up of 13 amino acids. Trimming took off 6 bases at V and 6 bases at J, with 14 bases between the two ends. CDR3 in amino acids: CASSQGDYDGYTF. The CDR3 DNA sequence: TGTGCCAGCTCGCAGGGCGATTACGATGGCTACACCTTC. Variable domain in full (rest from reference TRBV18 and TRBJ1-2): NAGVMQNPRHLVRRRGQEARLRCSPMKGHSHVYWYRQLPEEGLKFMVYLQKENIIDESGMPKERFSAEFPKEGPSILRIQQVVRGDSAAYFCASSQGDYDGYTFGSGTRLTVV.

This clonotype was recorded at least ten times. The chain couples TRBV4-1 to TRBJ1-5, with a weak D call TRBD1 (5 bases). Trimming took off 4 bases at V and 4 bases at J, with 14 bases between the two ends. The germline V gene has CDR1 MGHRA and CDR2 YSYEKL. The CDR3 consists of 15 residues. CDR3 nucleotide sequence: TGCGCCAGCAGCCTCGCACAGGCCGTGAATCAGCCCCAGCATTTT. Translated, it gives CASSLAQAVNQPQHF.

This clonotype was detected ten times or more. The chain couples TRBV11-1 to TRBJ1-2; D gene ambiguous. The CDR3 has 13 amino acids. The V end was cut by 11 bases, the J end by 0 bases, with 13 bases between. Germline V gene data show CDR1 as SGHAT and CDR2 as FQDESV (reference sequence). CDR3 DNA sequence: TGTGCCGCGAGGTCCTACTCTAACTATGGCTACACCTTC. Protein: CAARSYSNYGYTF.

This clonotype has at least ten counts. The chain recombines TRBV2 with TRBJ2-5, with 7 bases matching TRBD1. V gave up 7 bases and J gave up 4 bases; unmatched junction bases: 9. The germline V gene encodes CDR1 SNHLY and CDR2 FYNNEI. The CDR3 covers 14 residues. The CDR3 loop reads CASTLQGPLETQYF. Here the CDR3 DNA reads TGTGCCAGCACCCTACAGGGGCCCCTAGAGACCCAGTACTTC.

This clonotype is medium-sized in the sample. The rearrangement links TRBV19 to TRBJ2-7; 8 nucleotides align to TRBD1. Per the germline V gene, CDR1 is LNHDA and CDR2 is SQIVND (reference sequence). The trim removed 5 bases at V and 4 bases at J, leaving 4 bases unmatched. This CDR3 comprises 13 residues. CDR3: CASSWQGAYEQYF. CDR3 in DNA: TGTGCCAGTAGTTGGCAGGGGGCGTACGAGCAGTACTTC.

The sample holds many counts of this clonotype. The chain carries TRBV5-1 and TRBJ2-1; 9 bases are shared with TRBD2. The CDR3 extends over 17 amino acids. V shed 0 bases, J shed 1 base, and the junction held 5 bases outside the gene matches. Per germline, CDR1 SGHRS and CDR2 YFSETQ. The CDR3 region is CASSLASGRPSYNEQFF. Here the CDR3 DNA reads TGCGCCAGCAGCTTGGCCAGCGGGAGGCCTTCCTACAATGAGCAGTTCTTC.

This clonotype was seen at least ten times. The chain is built from TRBV28 and TRBJ1-2, with TRBD1 matching over 7 bases. The CDR3 spans 13 residues. Germline V gene lookup returns CDR1 MDHEN and CDR2 SYDVKM. J gave up 8 bases and V 6 bases, and 9 bases lay outside the gene matches. CDR3 amino acids: CASRVTGDRGYTF. The CDR3 nucleotides are TGTGCCAGCAGGGTCACAGGGGACCGGGGCTACACCTTC.

There are many counts of this clonotype. The rearrangement uses TRBV7-3 and TRBJ1-6; TRBD1 is a possible D gene (5 bases). Per the germline V gene, CDR1 is SGHTA and CDR2 is FQGTGA. The germline V and J ends were trimmed by 10 bases and 9 bases, with 22 bases remaining between them. The CDR3 covers 15 residues. The CDR3 reads CATERHRIKCSPLHF. The CDR3 DNA reads TGTGCCACCGAACGGCACAGGATTAAGTGTTCACCCCTCCACTTT. Complete variable domain (other parts from reference TRBV7-3 and TRBJ1-6): GAGVSQTPSNKVTEKGKYVELRCDPISGHTALYWYRQSLGQGPEFLIYFQGTGAADDSGLPNDRFFAVRPEGSVSTLKIQRTERGDSAVYLCATERHRIKCSPLHFGNGTRLTVT.

This clonotype was observed many times. V and J are TRBV2 and TRBJ2-7; D is undetermined. Germline lookup yields CDR1 SNHLY and CDR2 FYNNEI. The CDR3 covers 11 residues. Deletions cut 3 bases from V and 4 bases from J, with 4 bases between. CDR3 amino acids: CASSEFYEQYF. The CDR3 bases are TGTGCCAGCAGTGAGTTTTACGAGCAGTACTTC. Variable domain in full (rest from reference TRBV2 and TRBJ2-7): EPEVTQTPSHQVTQMGQEVILRCVPISNHLYFYWYRQILGQKVEFLVSFYNNEISEKSEIFDDQFSVERPDGSNFTLKIRSTKLEDSAMYFCASSEFYEQYFGPGTRLTVT.

This clonotype was found many times. The chain uses TRBV29-1 and TRBJ1-5, with D maybe TRBD1 (5 bases). This CDR3 spans 13 amino acids. The V gene lost 4 bases and the J gene lost 5 bases, with 12 bases spanning the gap. Germline lookup yields CDR1 SQVTM and CDR2 ANQGSEA. The CDR3 DNA is TGCAGCGTTGTGGAGGGGTTATATCAGCCCCAGCATTTT. This gives the protein CSVVEGLYQPQHF. Using reference TRBV29-1 and TRBJ1-5 for the parts outside the CDR3, the full variable domain is SAVISQKPSRDICQRGTSLTIQCQVDSQVTMMFWYRQQPGQSLTLIATANQGSEATYESGFVIDKFPISRPNLTFSTLTVSNMSPEDSSIYLCSVVEGLYQPQHFGDGTRLSIL.

This clonotype is deemed medium-sized. V usage is TRBV12-3 or TRBV12-4 and J usage is TRBJ1-2, with D possibly matching TRBD1 (6 bases). Trimming took 5 bases from V and 6 from J, leaving 19 bases between them. This CDR3 has 15 residues. Written as DNA, the CDR3 is TGTGCCAGCAGTCTAACAGGGATCTGGAACCATGGCTACACCTTC. This codes for CASSLTGIWNHGYTF.

This clonotype was found many times. V is TRBV6-2 or TRBV6-3 and J is TRBJ2-1; TRBD2 aligns across 7 bases. CDR1 is MNHEY, CDR2 SVGEGT, per germline. CDR3 length equals 16 residues. With V trimmed by 2 bases and J by 7 bases, 11 bases remained unmatched. CDR3 sequence (DNA): TGTGCCAGCAGTTACCCTCGGTACCCGGGGGGAAATGAGCAGTTCTTC. Translating it yields CASSYPRYPGGNEQFF.

V is TRBV19 and J is TRBJ1-5; D remains ambiguous. The V end lost 4 bases, the J end lost 4 bases, and 14 bases lay between the germline ends. The CDR3 totals 15 residues. CDR1 is LNHDA and CDR2 is SQIVND in the germline V gene (reference sequence). CDR3 nucleotides: TGTGCCAGTAGTAGCCCCATAATAGGGAATCAGCCCCAGCATTTT. This encodes CASSSPIIGNQPQHF.